The 25 T cell receptor beta chains below all came from one sample that was sequenced in a study of human T cells and chemical hapten exposure. TCRdb re-analysed the RACE reads in MiXCR, keeping a single row per CDR3 protein. The sample carries fewer than 400,000 distinct CDR3 sequences, around 7% recorded once. Described time point: patch test 1, 2 weeks after DPC sensitization. Treatment in this sample: therapeutic diphenylcyclopropenone sensitization with weekly scalp DPC. Sequences were derived from whole blood, sampled in connection with sensitization to the hapten diphenylcyclopropenone (DPC). These receptors all stem from a woman younger than 30 with alopecia areata. Some clones in this sample may be carry-over from other donors' samples.

This sequence joins TRBV12-5 and TRBJ1-6; unclear D gene. This CDR3 region has 13 residues. Trimming took 3 bases from V and 5 from J, leaving 5 bases between them. Germline CDR1 is LGHNT and CDR2 is FRNRAP. In nucleotides, the CDR3 is TGTGCTAGTGGTTTAGTAGATAATTCACCCCTCCACTTT. It specifies CASGLVDNSPLHF.

The chain is built from TRBV4-3 and TRBJ2-2, with D perhaps given as TRBD1 or TRBD2 (5 bases each). The CDR3 covers 16 residues. Per germline, CDR1 LGHNA and CDR2 YSLEER. The germline V and J ends were trimmed by 0 bases and 4 bases, with 12 bases remaining between them. The CDR3 spells CASSQDPAGSTGELFF. Written as DNA, the CDR3 is TGCGCCAGCAGCCAAGATCCGGCAGGGAGCACCGGGGAGCTGTTTTTT.

This clonotype occurred many times. This chain connects TRBV7-9 to TRBJ2-3; D unresolved. The CDR3 runs 15 residues. V was cut by 8 bases and J by 3 bases, with 18 bases left in between. Germline V gene lookup returns CDR1 SEHNR and CDR2 FQNEAQ (reference sequence). The chain's CDR3 is CASALDGGPTDTQYF. For the CDR3, the DNA is TGTGCCAGCGCCTTGGACGGCGGCCCAACAGATACGCAGTATTTT.

This clonotype has ten or more counts. The rearrangement links TRBV9 to TRBJ2-7; TRBD2 matches 7 bases. V gave up 2 bases and J gave up 5 bases; unmatched junction bases: 1. The CDR3 contains 12 residues. Germline V CDR1 and CDR2: SGDLS, YYNGEE. CDR3 region: CASSVGGNEQYF. The CDR3 DNA follows: TGTGCCAGCAGCGTCGGGGGGAACGAGCAGTACTTC. The whole variable domain, remainder taken from reference TRBV9 and TRBJ2-7, is DSGVTQTPKHLITATGQRVTLRCSPRSGDLSVYWYQQSLDQGLQFLIQYYNGEERAKGNILERFSAQQFPDLHSELNLSSLELGDSALYFCASSVGGNEQYFGPGTRLTVT.

This clonotype was seen more than once but under ten times. This sequence joins TRBV5-4 and TRBJ2-4, with a weak D call TRBD2 (5 bases). Trimming left V 0 bases short and J 6 bases short, with 16 bases between. The CDR3 extends over 16 amino acids. Germline V gene lookup returns CDR1 SGHNT and CDR2 YYREEE (reference sequence). The CDR3 DNA follows: TGTGCCAGCAGCTTGGGGTCTGAGGGTATCAGAAACATTCAGTACTTC. It codes for CASSLGSEGIRNIQYF.

In its sample, this clonotype was seen many times. The rearrangement uses TRBV20-1 and TRBJ1-1, with 7 bases lining up with TRBD1. In germline, CDR1 is DFQATT, CDR2 SNEGSKA (reference sequence). Trimming removed 5 bases from V and 5 bases from J; junction bases left unmatched: 8. The CDR3 runs 13 residues. CDR3 DNA: TGCAGTGCTCCGCGACAGGGCGGGACTGAAGCTTTCTTT. This gives the protein CSAPRQGGTEAFF.

This clonotype has only a few counts. The V gene is TRBV5-1, the J gene TRBJ2-2; D remains unclear. Germline lookup yields CDR1 SGHRS and CDR2 YFSETQ. This CDR3 contains 20 residues. The V end was cut by 2 bases, the J end by 0 bases, with 23 bases between. DNA of the CDR3: TGCGCCAGCAGCTTCGAGACCAGACTCTCCTATTTGGCGAACACCGGGGAGCTGTTTTTT. Translation: CASSFETRLSYLANTGELFF.

This clonotype has at least ten counts. The genes are TRBV7-9 and TRBJ2-2, with a possible D match to TRBD1 (6 bases). The V gene's germline CDR1 is SEHNR and CDR2 FQNEAQ (reference sequence). This CDR3 is built from 16 residues. V dropped 7 bases and J dropped 2 bases, with 17 bases sitting between them. The DNA of the CDR3 is TGTGCCAGCATCCACCGGGACACTCTAAACACCGGGGAGCTGTTTTTT. Amino acids: CASIHRDTLNTGELFF.

This clonotype turned up a few times. This chain connects TRBV24-1 to TRBJ1-1, with D possibly matching TRBD1 (5 bases). The CDR3 spans 13 residues. Germline lookup yields CDR1 KGHDR and CDR2 SFDVKD. Trimming cost V 9 bases and J 4 bases, with 14 bases left between them. The chain's CDR3 is CATHGGGTTEAFF. As DNA, the CDR3 is TGTGCCACCCATGGCGGGGGGACCACTGAAGCTTTCTTT.

This clonotype was observed at least ten times. The V call is TRBV18, the J call TRBJ2-1; D is possibly TRBD1 (5 bases). Trimming took off 4 bases at V and 7 bases at J, with 20 bases between the two ends. CDR3 length equals 16 residues. CDR1 and CDR2 from the germline V gene are KGHSH and LQKENI. The CDR3 spells CASSLRRGLYENEQFF. The CDR3 coding sequence is TGTGCCAGCTCACTCCGAAGGGGCCTATATGAAAATGAGCAGTTCTTC. Using reference TRBV18 and TRBJ2-1 for the parts outside the CDR3, the full variable domain is NAGVMQNPRHLVRRRGQEARLRCSPMKGHSHVYWYRQLPEEGLKFMVYLQKENIIDESGMPKERFSAEFPKEGPSILRIQQVVRGDSAAYFCASSLRRGLYENEQFFGPGTRLTVL.

The chain has TRBV7-2 and TRBJ2-3; no clear D gene. Trimming left V 1 base short and J 2 bases short, with 13 bases between. This CDR3 has 16 residues. Germline V lookup: CDR1 SGHTA, CDR2 FQGNSA. CDR3 sequence (DNA): TGTGCCAGCAGCTTAGTCGCCGTGGGGTTCACAGATACGCAGTATTTT. The encoded protein is CASSLVAVGFTDTQYF.

V gene TRBV27 combines with J gene TRBJ1-5; D remains ambiguous. Trimming took 0 bases from V and 0 from J, leaving 9 bases between them. The CDR3 totals 16 residues. The V gene's germline CDR1 is MNHEY and CDR2 SMNVEV (reference sequence). The CDR3 sequence is CASSLSGFYSNQPQHF. The CDR3 nucleotides read TGTGCCAGCAGTTTATCGGGGTTTTATAGCAATCAGCCCCAGCATTTT.

Many counts were recorded for this clonotype. CDR3 residues: CASSLDVAGGPTVTDTQYF. The CDR3 region has the DNA TGCGCCAGCAGCCTCGATGTAGCGGGGGGCCCTACGGTCACAGATACGCAGTATTTT. The chain combines TRBV4-3 with TRBJ2-3; 10 nucleotides line up with TRBD2. Trimming at V came to 4 bases and at J to 2 bases, leaving 15 bases not matched to a gene. In germline, CDR1 is LGHNA, CDR2 YSLEER. The CDR3 runs to 19 residues.

The V and J genes are TRBV7-9 and TRBJ2-6; D call uncertain. This CDR3 spans 17 amino acids. V lost 2 bases and J lost 0, with 11 bases in between. Germline V gene lookup returns CDR1 SEHNR and CDR2 FQNEAQ (reference sequence). The chain's CDR3 is CASSLKSGSSGANVLTF. CDR3 bases: TGTGCCAGCAGCTTAAAATCTGGGTCCTCTGGGGCCAACGTCCTGACTTTC.

This clonotype has just a few counts. The chain recombines TRBV5-1 with TRBJ2-7, with D perhaps TRBD2 (5 bases). Germline V CDR1 and CDR2: SGHRS, YFSETQ. V gave up 4 bases and J gave up 5 bases, with 10 bases separating them. This CDR3 is built from 12 residues. CDR3 residues: CASSADGDEQYF. The CDR3 DNA reads as TGCGCCAGCAGCGCGGACGGGGACGAGCAGTACTTC.

The chain recombines TRBV12-3 or TRBV12-4 with TRBJ2-2; D remains ambiguous. V lost 5 bases and J 3 bases, leaving 7 bases between the germline ends. This CDR3 contains 13 residues. CDR3 coding DNA: TGTGCCAGCAGTAGTGAGTACACCGGGGAGCTGTTTTTT. This encodes CASSSEYTGELFF.

This clonotype was seen only a few times. The chain joins TRBV7-2 to TRBJ2-1; 10 bases fit TRBD2. The germline gives CDR1 SGHTA, CDR2 FQGNSA. Losses at the gene ends were 2 bases for V and 6 bases for J; bases not matched to a gene: 4. The CDR3 totals 15 residues. The CDR3 DNA sequence: TGTGCCAGCAGCTTAACACTAGCGGGGACCAATGAGCAGTTCTTC. Its translation: CASSLTLAGTNEQFF.

The chain combines TRBV29-1 with TRBJ2-2; 7 nucleotides line up with TRBD1. This CDR3 comprises 17 residues. Germline values: CDR1 SQVTM, CDR2 ANQGSEA. The V gene end was trimmed by 2 bases and the J gene end by 0 bases; junction bases not matched to a gene: 9. CDR3 loop: CSVESESGTANTGELFF. DNA of the CDR3: TGCAGCGTTGAATCTGAATCCGGGACAGCGAACACCGGGGAGCTGTTTTTT.

This clonotype was detected only a few times. A read error may produce the germline difference seen at one junction end. The rearrangement uses TRBV7-6 and TRBJ1-1; a weak D match, TRBD1 (5 bases). The germline CDR1 and CDR2 sequences are SGHVS and FNYEAQ. This CDR3 region has 15 residues. The CDR3: CASSSRDGENAEAFF. The CDR3 DNA reads as TGTGCCAGCAGCTCACGGGACGGCGAGAACGCTGAAGCTTTCTTT.

J is TRBJ1-4 and V is TRBV6-1, with D tentatively TRBD1 (5 bases). Germline V CDR1 and CDR2: MNHNS, SASEGT. V lost 2 bases, J lost 6 bases, and 13 bases lay in between. The CDR3 is made up of 15 amino acids. The CDR3 loop is CASSEIRGLYEKLFF. The CDR3 DNA sequence: TGTGCCAGCAGTGAAATTAGGGGTTTGTATGAAAAACTGTTTTTT.

The rearrangement links TRBV7-2 to TRBJ2-2, with 7 positions matching TRBD2. The CDR3 loop spans 15 amino acids. The trim removed 3 bases at V and 6 bases at J, leaving 7 bases unmatched. The V gene's germline CDR1 is SGHTA and CDR2 FQGNSA. The CDR3 loop reads CASSFASAGAGELFF. The CDR3 nucleotides are TGTGCCAGCAGCTTTGCCAGTGCGGGGGCCGGGGAGCTGTTTTTT.

This clonotype has a count of ten or more. The chain is built from TRBV4-3 and TRBJ1-6, with TRBD1 identical over 7 bases. Looked up from germline, CDR1 is LGHNA and CDR2 is YSLEER. After removal of 5 bases from V and 9 bases from J, the junction contained 4 bases not matched to a gene. The CDR3 covers 13 residues. CDR3 sequence reads: CASSNRGGSPLHF. CDR3 sequence (DNA): TGCGCCAGCAGCAACAGGGGTGGTTCACCCCTCCACTTT.

This clonotype was counted a few times. This CDR3 is CASSFWVTGANVLTF. In nucleotides, the CDR3 is TGTGCCAGCAGTTTTTGGGTGACTGGGGCCAACGTCCTGACTTTC. The J gene is TRBJ2-6, the V gene TRBV28, with D hard to call. The CDR3 covers 15 residues. Germline V gene sequence: CDR1 MDHEN, CDR2 SYDVKM. With 3 bases removed from V and 2 bases from J, the gap between germline ends came to 8 bases.

The chain couples TRBV20-1 to TRBJ2-3; the D gene is possibly TRBD2 (7 bases). The CDR3 covers 15 residues. Germline assignment: CDR1 DFQATT and CDR2 SNEGSKA (reference sequence). Deletions cut 5 bases from V and 0 bases from J, with 15 bases between. CDR3 DNA sequence: TGCAGTGCTCTAAAGGGGGGGGCTAGCACAGATACGCAGTATTTT. Protein: CSALKGGASTDTQYF.

This clonotype was counted many times. This chain joins TRBV4-2 and TRBJ2-6; no definite D call. CDR3 length: 14 amino acids. In germline, CDR1 is LGHNA, CDR2 YNFKEQ. V was pared by 0 bases and J by 3 bases, with 3 bases between. DNA of the CDR3: TGTGCCAGCAGCCAAGAAGTTGGGGCCAACGTCCTGACTTTC. Translation gives CASSQEVGANVLTF.